This TCR beta chain was documented in a study of response to subunit inactivated influenza vaccine (dated by TCRdb to 2017 to 2018). Study-wide context: Deep quantitative profiling of the T cell receptor repertoire was used in the study to follow responses to a trivalent subunit inactivated influenza vaccine.

The V end gives up 4 bases and the J end 7 bases, leaving 10 bases in the junction not matched to a gene. The CDR3 has 14 amino acids, counting the end cysteine and phenylalanine. Only the CDR3 part of the read is kept: 42 bases, read in frame from the first base. CDR1 and CDR2 were assigned from the germline V gene as KGHSH and LQKENI. A note on this clonotype: The clone's antigen remains unknown. No much larger clone exists at a distance of one base, and base qualities are not known.

Library construction relied on RT-PCR. Sequencing took place on an Illumina HiSeq 2500. TCRdb reanalyzed the raw reads on its own, using fastp at Q25 for trimming and MiXCR for clone calling, and kept in-frame beta chains. A single entry per CDR3 protein holds the most common genes and DNA from its merged rows. Within this sample are 500,000 to 550,000 distinct CDR3 sequences, with 7.2% of them counted one time only. The ten largest account for about an eighth of the sample. Overall results and qualifications from the work: The authors proposed that each seasonal influenza vaccination may bring in only a limited number of new T cells.

The rearrangement joined TRBV18 to TRBJ2-7, with TRBD1 matching 7 junction bases. The TCR was taken from a man aged 45-69 years who received an inactivated influenza vaccine. Donor details come from another sample of the same person, matched by shared clones. Sequences were derived from PBMCs from blood, sampled around 25 months after vaccination. In nucleotides, the sequence is TGTGCCAGCTCACGGGCAGGGGGAGTTCGGGAGCAGTACTTC. The resulting protein is CASSRAGGVREQYF.